This is a list of T cell receptor beta chains from one sample in a study of OX40 agonist ivuxolimab in advanced cancers. Here immunoSEQ multiplex PCR was the method, and the copy in TCRdb shows in-frame clones only, minus some. The table includes around 140,000 clones, more than 85% detected once. The specimen comprised CD4+ or CD8+ T cells sorted from blood, sampled in a trial of the OX40 agonist ivuxolimab. The receptors shown here come from an adult with an advanced solid tumor such as melanoma, head and neck, liver or kidney cancer. The CDR3 runs from the conserved cysteine through the conserved F or W. D genes are given only for firm matches. The size of a clone is reported for some rows only, either as once, few or many, or as a class for expanded clones.

length	D	V	J	size	CDR3	DNA
15	-	TRBV12-5	TRBJ1-3	-	CASGLGVYPAYTIYF	TGTGCTAGTGGTTTGGGGGTATACCCCGCGTACACCATATATTTT
15	-	TRBV7-9	TRBJ1-1	-	CASTWKWGLNTEAFF	TGTGCCAGCACCTGGAAGTGGGGGCTGAACACTGAAGCTTTCTTT
14	-	TRBV27	TRBJ1-5	-	CASSFVDASQPQHF	TGTGCCAGCAGTTTTGTGGACGCGAGTCAGCCCCAGCATTTT
15	-	TRBV2	TRBJ1-5	once	CASRQFTGPNQPQHF	TGTGCCAGCCGGCAGTTTACAGGGCCCAATCAGCCCCAGCATTTT
14	-	TRBV6-6	TRBJ2-7	-	CASSTPGARREQYF	TGTGCCAGCAGTACTCCCGGGGCTCGCCGCGAGCAGTACTTC
14	-	TRBV28	TRBJ1-6	-	CASSEQAYNSPLHF	TGTGCCAGCAGTGAGCAAGCCTATAATTCACCCCTCCACTTT
15	TRBD1	TRBV11-2	TRBJ1-5	-	CASSLRQGDGQPQHF	TGTGCCAGCAGCTTGCGACAGGGAGATGGTCAGCCCCAGCATTTT
13	TRBD1	TRBV15	TRBJ2-1	-	CATSGQGGDEQFF	TGTGCCACCAGCGGACAGGGTGGGGATGAGCAGTTCTTC
14	-	TRBV6-6	TRBJ1-5	-	CASSYGDKGLTQHF	TGTGCCAGCAGTTATGGGGACAAGGGGTTGACCCAGCATTTT
15	TRBD1	TRBV5-5	TRBJ2-7	-	CASSSDRGWAYEQYF	TGTGCCAGCAGCTCGGACAGGGGATGGGCCTACGAGCAGTACTTC
15	-	TRBV28	TRBJ2-7	-	CASSFYRHQSYEQYF	TGTGCCAGCAGTTTTTACAGGCACCAATCCTACGAGCAGTACTTC
13	-	TRBV5-4	TRBJ2-5	-	CASSLGGKETQYF	TGTGCCAGCAGCTTGGGGGGGAAAGAGACCCAGTACTTC
16	TRBD2	TRBV7-9	TRBJ2-5	-	CASSRGLAGRQETQYF	TGTGCCAGCAGCCGTGGACTAGCGGGGAGACAAGAGACCCAGTACTTC
15	-	TRBV19	TRBJ2-7	-	CASSIVRRGRDEQYF	TGTGCCAGTAGTATAGTTAGGAGAGGTCGGGACGAGCAGTACTTC
14	-	TRBV27	TRBJ1-4	-	CASNRDGSNEKLFF	TGTGCCAGCAACCGGGACGGATCTAATGAAAAACTGTTTTTT
16	TRBD1	TRBV25-1	TRBJ2-1	-	CASSRITLDRVYEQFF	TGTGCCAGCAGTCGAATTACCCTCGACAGGGTATATGAGCAGTTCTTC
14	-	TRBV4-3	TRBJ1-1	-	CASSQEPGDVEAFF	TGCGCCAGCAGCCAGGAGCCAGGGGATGTTGAAGCTTTCTTT
14	-	TRBV5-4	TRBJ1-6	-	CASSLWGGGAPLHF	TGTGCCAGCAGCTTGTGGGGTGGGGGGGCACCCCTCCACTTT
14	-	TRBV6-6	TRBJ1-5	-	CASRPIDSNQPQHF	TGTGCCAGCAGGCCAATAGATAGCAATCAGCCCCAGCATTTT
13	-	TRBV5-1	TRBJ1-1	-	CASSPGVNTEAFF	TGCGCCAGCAGCCCGGGGGTGAACACTGAAGCTTTCTTT
16	-	TRBV4-2	TRBJ1-4	-	CASSQEAGGPNEKLFF	TGTGCCAGCAGCCAAGAGGCCGGCGGACCTAATGAAAAACTGTTTTTT
15	-	TRBV5-4	TRBJ1-5	-	CASSQDSRGNQPQHF	TGCGCCAGCAGCCAAGATAGCAGGGGAAATCAGCCCCAGCATTTT
14	-	TRBV7-3	TRBJ1-2	-	CASSFWTLNYGYTF	TGTGCCAGCAGCTTCTGGACCCTAAACTATGGCTACACCTTC
14	-	TRBV6-5	TRBJ1-4	-	CASSYRGREEKLFF	TGTGCCAGCAGTTATAGAGGCAGGGAGGAAAAACTGTTTTTT
12	-	TRBV10-3	TRBJ2-2	once	CAISEGTGELFF	TGTGCCATCAGTGAGGGCACCGGGGAGCTGTTTTTT
15	-	TRBV7-2	TRBJ1-3	once	CASSLEGLSGNTIYF	TGTGCCAGCAGCTTAGAAGGCCTCTCTGGAAACACCATATATTTT
13	-	TRBV10-3	TRBJ2-7	-	CAIREGRSYEQYF	TGTGCCATCCGTGAGGGAAGGTCCTACGAGCAGTACTTC
13	-	TRBV19	TRBJ2-7	-	CASRQVGTYEQYF	TGTGCCAGTCGACAGGTAGGCACTTACGAGCAGTACTTC
15	-	TRBV7-2	TRBJ1-1	-	CASSLALGEASEAFF	TGTGCCAGCAGCTTAGCGCTAGGGGAGGCCTCTGAAGCTTTCTTT
14	-	TRBV25-1	TRBJ1-1	-	CASSRRGLNTEAFF	TGTGCCAGCAGCCGGCGAGGGCTGAACACTGAAGCTTTCTTT
14	-	TRBV7-9	TRBJ2-2	-	CASSHNRRTGELFF	TGTGCCAGCAGCCACAACAGGAGAACCGGGGAGCTGTTTTTT
15	-	TRBV19	TRBJ2-2	-	CASSIVPLTSRELFF	TGTGCCAGTAGTATAGTCCCCTTAACCAGCCGGGAGCTGTTTTTT
14	-	TRBV7-2	TRBJ1-2	-	CASSFQQGGYGYTF	TGTGCCAGCAGCTTCCAACAGGGTGGCTATGGCTACACCTTC
15	-	TRBV10-3	TRBJ2-2	-	CAISEYRVSTGELFF	TGTGCCATCAGTGAATACAGGGTGAGCACCGGGGAGCTGTTTTTT
13	-	TRBV7-2	TRBJ2-2	-	CASSSRGGGELFF	TGTGCCAGCAGCTCCAGGGGAGGCGGGGAGCTGTTTTTT
13	TRBD2	TRBV10-3	TRBJ2-7	-	CAIGSGATYEQYF	TGTGCCATCGGGAGCGGGGCAACCTACGAGCAGTACTTC
16	-	TRBV7-2	TRBJ1-5	-	CASSSSGPRGNQPQHF	TGTGCCAGCAGCTCGTCGGGACCCAGGGGCAATCAGCCCCAGCATTTT
13	TRBD2	TRBV6-6	TRBJ2-7	-	CASTLAGSNEQYF	TGTGCCAGCACGCTAGCGGGTTCCAACGAGCAGTACTTC
14	TRBD1	TRBV4-3	TRBJ1-5	-	CASSHGQGREPQHF	TGCGCCAGCAGCCACGGACAGGGGCGGGAGCCCCAGCATTTT
20	TRBD2	TRBV7-8	TRBJ2-6	-	CASSLAGGEGRFAGANVLTF	TGTGCCAGCAGTCTAGCGGGGGGGGAGGGCCGCTTTGCTGGGGCCAACGTCCTGACTTTC
13	-	TRBV7-2	TRBJ1-1	-	CASSLYPVTEAFF	TGTGCCAGCAGCTTATATCCAGTAACTGAAGCTTTCTTT
17	TRBD2	TRBV7-9	TRBJ2-2	-	CASRNQAGGTNTGELFF	TGTGCCAGCAGGAATCAAGCGGGGGGCACGAACACCGGGGAGCTGTTTTTT
18	-	TRBV9	TRBJ1-1	-	CASSPQWGTPWTNTEAFF	TGTGCCAGCAGCCCACAATGGGGGACTCCTTGGACGAACACTGAAGCTTTCTTT
17	TRBD2	TRBV19	TRBJ2-3	-	CASRAKSGLGATDTQYF	TGTGCCAGTAGGGCGAAAAGCGGACTAGGGGCCACAGATACGCAGTATTTT
15	TRBD1	TRBV6-5	TRBJ2-3	once	CAILGGTSSTDTQYF	TGTGCCATCCTAGGGGGCACCTCGAGCACAGATACGCAGTATTTT
14	-	TRBV7-9	TRBJ2-3	-	CASSRGTSTDTQYF	TGTGCCAGCAGCCGTGGGACTAGCACAGATACGCAGTATTTT
18	TRBD1	TRBV9	TRBJ1-2	-	CASSGPGQGYNYGYGYTF	TGTGCCAGCAGCGGCCCGGGACAGGGGTATAATTACGGCTATGGCTACACCTTC
15	-	TRBV5-4	TRBJ1-2	-	CASSPSGGTLYGYTF	TGTGCCAGCAGCCCCTCGGGAGGGACACTTTATGGCTACACCTTC
12	-	TRBV6-5	TRBJ2-5	-	CASSLRVETQYF	TGTGCCAGCAGTTTAAGGGTCGAGACCCAGTACTTC
15	-	TRBV4-2	TRBJ1-3	-	CASSQNQFSGNTIYF	TGTGCCAGCAGCCAAAACCAGTTCTCTGGAAACACCATATATTTT
14	-	TRBV27	TRBJ2-2	-	CASSLSLRAGELFF	TGTGCCAGCAGTTTATCCCTGAGAGCCGGGGAGCTGTTTTTT
16	-	TRBV5-6	TRBJ1-1	once	CASSLDGIGSDTEAFF	TGTGCCAGCAGCTTGGACGGGATTGGGTCGGACACTGAAGCTTTCTTT
11	-	TRBV29-1	TRBJ2-2	-	CSVGGPGELFF	TGCAGCGTTGGCGGACCCGGGGAGCTGTTTTTT
14	-	TRBV5-1	TRBJ2-1	-	CASSLPGPYNEQFF	TGCGCCAGCAGCTTGCCAGGGCCCTACAATGAGCAGTTCTTC